A selection of T cell receptor beta chains follows, all from one sample in a study of cytomegalovirus exposure and HLA in healthy donors. Clones were read by immunoSEQ multiplex PCR, and TCRdb kept only the in-frame ones, dropping some. The table has around 70,000 clones, approximately 95% seen once. The sample was PBMCs. The receptor source for this set is a man between 18 and 35 years old in good health and CMV-seropositive. CDR3s include the opening cysteine and the closing phenylalanine or tryptophan. The D gene is left open where the match is weak. A clone size is listed for some rows: how often the clone was seen (once, few, many), or a class if it is expanded.

.	.	TRBV30	TRBJ1-5	CAWGAGASNQPQHF	TGTGCCTGGGGAGCGGGGGCTAGCAATCAGCCCCAGCATTTT
.	.	TRBV9	TRBJ1-5	CASSPHGEGQPQHF	TGTGCCAGCAGCCCCCACGGGGAGGGTCAGCCCCAGCATTTT
.	.	TRBV5-1	TRBJ1-4	CAREGSTNEKLFF	TGCGCCAGGGAGGGTTCAACTAATGAAAAACTGTTTTTT
.	.	TRBV12-2	TRBJ2-7	CASRLALGGGGYEQYF	TGTGCAAGTCGCTTAGCCCTCGGCGGGGGTGGGTACGAGCAGTACTTC
TRBD2	.	TRBV6-1	TRBJ2-5	CASSEMVGGSREYF	TGTGCCAGCAGTGAAATGGTGGGAGGGTCTAGGGAATACTTC
.	.	TRBV29-1	TRBJ2-7	CSVGLGRGYEQYF	TGCAGCGTTGGATTGGGCAGGGGATACGAGCAGTACTTC
.	.	TRBV20-1	TRBJ2-3	CSARVRDTQYF	TGCAGTGCTAGAGTTAGAGATACGCAGTATTTT
.	.	TRBV19	TRBJ1-2	CASSPTTLGRAGYTF	TGTGCCAGTAGTCCCACAACGCTAGGGCGGGCTGGCTACACCTTC
TRBD1	once	TRBV7-9	TRBJ1-1	CASSLGRGQTEAFF	TGTGCCAGCAGCTTGGGCAGGGGGCAAACTGAAGCTTTCTTT
.	.	TRBV28	TRBJ1-2	CASSLGPIYGYTF	TGTGCCAGCAGTTTAGGCCCCATCTATGGCTACACCTTC
.	.	TRBV11-2	TRBJ2-7	CASSKSREGSYEQYF	TGTGCCAGCAGCAAATCCAGGGAAGGCTCCTACGAGCAGTACTTC
.	.	TRBV6-1	TRBJ1-5	CASSENRDQPQHF	TGTGCCAGCAGTGAAAACAGAGATCAGCCCCAGCATTTT
.	once	TRBV9	TRBJ2-1	CASSGASNNEQFF	TGTGCCAGCAGTGGGGCCTCGAACAATGAGCAGTTCTTC
.	.	TRBV28	TRBJ2-3	CASPSPDTQYF	TGTGCCAGCCCGAGTCCAGATACGCAGTATTTT
TRBD2	once	TRBV5-4	TRBJ2-3	CASSWGLAGSTDTQYF	TGTGCCAGCAGCTGGGGACTAGCGGGATCCACAGATACGCAGTATTTT
TRBD1	.	TRBV5-1	TRBJ2-2	CASSPRTGGRTGELFF	TGCGCCAGCAGCCCCCGGACAGGGGGCCGAACCGGGGAGCTGTTTTTT
TRBD1	.	TRBV6-6	TRBJ1-2	CASSYPRQGDYGYTF	TGTGCCAGCAGTTACCCCCGACAGGGAGACTATGGCTACACCTTC
TRBD2	.	TRBV4-1	TRBJ2-7	CASSQEWTSDYTYEQYF	TGCGCCAGCAGCCAAGAGTGGACTAGCGATTATACCTACGAGCAGTACTTC
.	.	TRBV28	TRBJ2-7	CASSQLNSREQYF	TGTGCCAGCAGTCAACTGAACTCGCGGGAGCAGTACTTC
TRBD2	.	TRBV6-1	TRBJ2-7	CASSRLAGAYEQYF	TGTGCCAGCAGTAGACTAGCGGGAGCTTACGAGCAGTACTTC
.	.	TRBV6-1	TRBJ2-7	CASREVAESYEQYF	TGTGCCAGCAGGGAGGTGGCAGAATCCTACGAGCAGTACTTC
TRBD2	once	TRBV2	TRBJ2-7	CASRGVAGGYEQYF	TGTGCCAGCCGGGGGGTAGCGGGAGGCTACGAGCAGTACTTC
TRBD1	.	TRBV6-5	TRBJ2-7	CASSYAPDRGYEQYF	TGTGCCAGCAGTTACGCCCCGGACAGGGGCTACGAGCAGTACTTC
.	.	TRBV10-3	TRBJ2-6	CAISPRQRYSGANVLTF	TGTGCCATCAGCCCCAGACAGCGTTACTCTGGGGCCAACGTCCTGACTTTC
TRBD2	.	TRBV10-3	TRBJ2-1	CAISGPGLAGGSKTDVSSYNEQFF	TGTGCCATCAGTGGTCCGGGACTAGCGGGAGGATCGAAAACCGACGTTAGCTCCTACAATGAGCAGTTCTTC
.	.	TRBV18	TRBJ2-3	CASSPNQWSTDTQYF	TGTGCCAGCTCACCAAATCAGTGGAGCACAGATACGCAGTATTTT
TRBD1	.	TRBV9	TRBJ1-1	CASSRTTGTNTEAFF	TGTGCCAGCAGCCGTACGACAGGGACAAACACTGAAGCTTTCTTT
TRBD2	.	TRBV10-3	TRBJ2-3	CAISDSPAGGRADTQYF	TGTGCCATCAGTGACTCACCCGCGGGAGGGAGGGCAGATACGCAGTATTTT
.	.	TRBV5-1	TRBJ2-2	CASSLGSLVGTGELFF	TGCGCCAGCAGCTTGGGGTCCCTAGTCGGCACCGGGGAGCTGTTTTTT
TRBD1	.	TRBV9	TRBJ2-5	CASGGQGAGQETQYF	TGTGCCAGCGGGGGACAGGGGGCGGGACAAGAGACCCAGTACTTC
.	.	TRBV7-2	TRBJ2-5	CASSLVGGGAKYF	.
.	.	TRBV29-1	TRBJ2-5	CSVETRLTETQYF	TGCAGCGTTGAGACCAGGCTAACAGAGACCCAGTACTTC
TRBD1	once	TRBV2	TRBJ2-6	CASRPGQGSGANVLTF	TGTGCCAGCAGACCCGGACAGGGCTCTGGGGCCAACGTCCTGACTTTC
TRBD2	.	TRBV27	TRBJ2-1	CASSNVGGGGSYNEQFF	TGTGCCAGTTCCAATGTTGGGGGGGGTGGCTCCTACAATGAGCAGTTCTTC
.	few	TRBV19	TRBJ1-5	CATTLGGGSQPQHF	TGTGCCACAACCCTGGGGGGGGGCAGTCAGCCCCAGCATTTT
.	.	TRBV21-1	TRBJ2-2	CASSTCPRRSSDGTGELFF	TGTGCCAGCAGCACCTGTCCAAGGCGGTCATCCGATGGGACCGGGGAGCTGTTTTTT
TRBD2	.	TRBV7-3	TRBJ2-1	CASSLMGLAAHNEQFF	TGTGCCAGCAGCTTAATGGGACTAGCGGCCCACAATGAGCAGTTCTTC
TRBD2	.	TRBV25-1	TRBJ2-1	CASSGTRSRNEQFF	TGTGCCAGCAGTGGGACTAGGAGTAGAAATGAGCAGTTCTTC
TRBD2	.	TRBV6-1	TRBJ2-7	CASRPTSGGHYEQYF	TGTGCCAGCAGGCCCACTAGCGGGGGCCACTACGAGCAGTACTTC
TRBD2	once	TRBV28	TRBJ2-7	CASSLARDYSYEQYF	TGTGCCAGCAGTTTAGCCCGGGACTATTCCTACGAGCAGTACTTC
.	.	TRBV10-3	TRBJ2-1	CAISGGTGDLGYNEQFF	TGTGCCATCAGTGGGGGAACGGGAGATCTAGGGTACAATGAGCAGTTCTTC
TRBD1	.	TRBV28	TRBJ1-1	CASRTLQGGPEAFF	TGTGCCAGCAGAACTCTACAGGGGGGCCCTGAAGCTTTCTTT
TRBD2	.	TRBV9	TRBJ2-7	CASSVDSGIAGEQYF	TGTGCCAGCAGCGTAGACAGCGGGATAGCGGGCGAGCAGTACTTC
TRBD2	.	TRBV5-1	TRBJ2-1	CASSVDWGGNEQFF	TGCGCCAGCAGCGTGGACTGGGGGGGCAATGAGCAGTTCTTC
TRBD2	few	TRBV9	TRBJ2-3	CASSPPGGREDTDTQYF	TGTGCCAGCAGCCCCCCAGGCGGGAGGGAGGACACAGATACGCAGTATTTT
TRBD1	.	TRBV11-2	TRBJ2-5	CASSPGQRETQYF	TGTGCCAGCAGCCCGGGACAGAGAGAGACCCAGTACTTC
.	.	TRBV7-8	TRBJ1-5	CASSLQGVPAQHF	TGTGCCAGCAGCTTACAAGGGGTTCCAGCCCAGCATTTT
.	.	TRBV19	TRBJ2-5	CASSIDSTWEPQNF	TGTGCCAGTAGTATAGATTCTACGTGGGAGCCCCAGAACTTC
.	.	TRBV28	TRBJ1-2	CASSLGGYGYTF	TGTGCCAGCAGTTTAGGAGGATACGGCTACACCTTC
TRBD2	.	TRBV9	TRBJ2-3	CASSASGRGGDTQYF	TGTGCCAGCAGCGCGAGCGGGAGGGGGGGAGATACGCAGTATTTT
.	.	TRBV21-1	TRBJ2-7	CASNPSLAGREHEQYF	TGTGCCAGCAACCCATCACTAGCGGGACGGGAACACGAGCAGTACTTC
.	.	TRBV21-1	TRBJ1-2	CASSKVVASNYGYTF	TGTGCCAGCAGCAAAGTCGTAGCCAGTAACTATGGCTACACCTTC
TRBD2	once	TRBV13	TRBJ2-5	CASRRLAISGETQYF	TGTGCCAGCAGAAGACTAGCTATCTCCGGGGAGACCCAGTACTTC